The 23 T cell receptor beta chains listed next were all sequenced from one sample in a study of cytomegalovirus exposure and HLA in healthy donors. TCRdb keeps only in-frame clones here, not all; method: immunoSEQ multiplex PCR. The table has approximately 300,000 clones, more than 80% seen once. Material: PBMCs. The receptor set was obtained from a woman between 18 and 29 years old in good health and CMV-seronegative.

J is TRBJ2-2 and V is TRBV30; TRBD2 is a possible D gene (6 bases). The germline CDR1 and CDR2 sequences are GTSNPN and SVGIG (reference sequence). Deletions cut 0 bases from V and 3 bases from J, with 14 bases between. This CDR3 is 16 amino acids long. This CDR3 reads CAWSVPRGIDTGELFF. The CDR3 nucleotides read TGTGCCTGGAGTGTACCCCGGGGGATCGACACCGGGGAGCTGTTTTTT.

The chain recombines TRBV7-9 with TRBJ2-1, with D perhaps TRBD1 (5 bases). The CDR3 runs to 15 residues. The V gene's germline CDR1 is SEHNR and CDR2 FQNEAQ (reference sequence). Trimming took off 2 bases at V and 0 bases at J, with 8 bases between the two ends. CDR3 sequence: CASSLSQGSYNEQFF. In nucleotides, the CDR3 is TGTGCCAGCAGCTTATCGCAGGGCTCCTACAATGAGCAGTTCTTC.

This clone was observed a few times. The V and J genes are TRBV7-3 and TRBJ2-1, with a possible D match to TRBD2 (6 bases). CDR3 length: 12 amino acids. V was pared by 3 bases and J by 7 bases, with 7 bases between. Germline loops: CDR1 SGHTA, CDR2 FQGTGA. Here the CDR3 DNA reads TGTGCCAGCAGCTTGGGGACTAATGAGCAGTTCTTC. Translating gives CASSLGTNEQFF.

The chain has TRBV5-5 and TRBJ1-2, with a possible D match to TRBD1 (5 bases). CDR1 and CDR2 (germline): SGHKS, YYEKEE (reference sequence). The CDR3 contains 13 residues. V dropped 4 bases and J dropped 11 bases, with 18 bases sitting between them. The CDR3 DNA follows: TGTGCCAGCAGCGAACGGGACTCCCAGGGTTACACCTTC. Its translation is CASSERDSQGYTF.

The V call is TRBV27, the J call TRBJ2-1; D might be TRBD2 (5 bases). Germline CDR1 reads MNHEY; CDR2 reads SMNVEV (reference sequence). Between the trimmed V and J ends, which lost 0 bases and 9 bases, there was a span of 15 bases. This CDR3 contains 15 residues. The CDR3 region is CASSLSPTSNLEQFF. The CDR3 nucleotides read TGTGCCAGCAGTTTATCCCCCACTAGTAATCTTGAGCAGTTCTTC.

The rearrangement uses TRBV19 and TRBJ2-3; D may be TRBD1 (5 bases). Trimming took 3 bases from V and 0 from J, leaving 7 bases between them. The CDR3 loop spans 14 amino acids. Germline CDR1 LNHDA, CDR2 SQIVND (reference sequence). The CDR3 DNA reads TGTGCCAGTAGTATCCAGGGCAGCACAGATACGCAGTATTTT. Amino acid sequence: CASSIQGSTDTQYF.

The chain is built from TRBV7-2 and TRBJ2-1, with D maybe TRBD2 (6 bases). Germline-derived CDR1 and CDR2 are SGHTA and FQGNSA. V was shortened by 2 bases and J by 7 bases, with 18 bases between the two germline ends. The CDR3 has 16 residues. The CDR3 reads CASSLPGGASRNEQFF. Written as DNA, the CDR3 is TGTGCCAGCAGCTTACCGGGCGGGGCCAGTCGGAATGAGCAGTTCTTC.

The rearrangement links TRBV2 to TRBJ2-1, with 7 bases identical to TRBD2. The CDR3 totals 14 residues. V gave up 8 bases and J gave up 0 bases; unmatched junction bases: 4. Germline V CDR1 and CDR2: SNHLY, FYNNEI. CDR3 in amino acids: CASGGGSSYNEQFF. In nucleotides, the CDR3 is TGTGCCAGCGGGGGAGGGAGCTCCTACAATGAGCAGTTCTTC. The entire variable domain, with the rest obtained from reference TRBV2 and TRBJ2-1, is as follows: EPEVTQTPSHQVTQMGQEVILRCVPISNHLYFYWYRQILGQKVEFLVSFYNNEISEKSEIFDDQFSVERPDGSNFTLKIRSTKLEDSAMYFCASGGGSSYNEQFFGPGTRLTVL.

V is TRBV18 and J is TRBJ1-2; 7 nucleotides match TRBD1. Trimming took 2 bases from V and 6 from J; bases not matched to a gene: 9. This CDR3 spans 15 amino acids. Germline loops: CDR1 KGHSH, CDR2 LQKENI. CDR3 loop: CASSPADRPPDGYTF. CDR3 nucleotide sequence: TGTGCCAGCTCACCAGCGGACAGGCCCCCGGATGGCTACACCTTC.

This chain connects TRBV28 to TRBJ2-1; 9 nucleotides align to TRBD2. The germline V gene has CDR1 MDHEN and CDR2 SYDVKM. The CDR3 covers 15 residues. V dropped 3 bases and J dropped 7; count of bases not matched to a gene: 7. The CDR3 DNA follows: TGTGCCAGCAGTTTTATAACTAGCGGGTCTAATGAGCAGTTCTTC. Translated: CASSFITSGSNEQFF.

The rearrangement joins TRBV5-4 to TRBJ1-3; no reliable D call. Germline CDR1 reads SGHNT; CDR2 reads YYREEE (reference sequence). Trimming shortened V by 0 bases and J by 5 bases, and 9 bases separated the two germline ends. The CDR3 is 14 amino acids. Here the CDR3 reads CASSLDALRNTIYF. The CDR3 bases are TGTGCCAGCAGCTTGGACGCACTGCGAAACACCATATATTTT.

The chain uses TRBV10-3 and TRBJ1-1, with D possibly matching TRBD1 (5 bases). The germline CDR1 and CDR2 sequences are ENHRY and SYGVKD. V lost 5 bases and J lost 7, with 17 bases in between. This CDR3 has 14 residues. In nucleotides, the CDR3 is TGTGCCATCAGTCCCGCCCCGGGGGAGGGTGAAGCTTTCTTT. Translation: CAISPAPGEGEAFF.

The genes are TRBV9 and TRBJ2-1; 9 nucleotides align to TRBD2. The CDR3 runs to 16 residues. Germline loops: CDR1 SGDLS, CDR2 YYNGEE. V gave up 0 bases and J gave up 6 bases; unmatched junction bases: 7. This CDR3 reads CASSVAAGGPTNEQFF. As DNA, the CDR3 is TGTGCCAGCAGCGTAGCGGCGGGAGGGCCGACCAATGAGCAGTTCTTC.

V and J are TRBV6-5 and TRBJ2-1; 13 bases fit TRBD2. J was trimmed by 10 bases and V by 2 bases; bases with no gene match: 5. The CDR3 has 15 residues. Germline V CDR1 and CDR2: MNHEY, SVGAGI. The CDR3 protein is CASSYRGLAGEEQFF. The CDR3 DNA reads TGTGCCAGCAGTTACCGTGGACTAGCGGGAGAAGAGCAGTTCTTC.

Points on this clone: Other DNA sequences in this sample translate to the same CDR3. Written as DNA, the CDR3 is TGTGCCAGCAGCTTAGAACAGGGTTACGAGCAGTACTTC. Translated: CASSLEQGYEQYF. This chain joins TRBV7-2 and TRBJ2-7; D perhaps matches TRBD1 (6 bases). Germline V gene sequence: CDR1 SGHTA, CDR2 FQGNSA. The CDR3 contains 13 residues. The V end lost 1 base, the J end lost 4 bases, and 8 bases lay between the germline ends. Drawing the rest from reference TRBV7-2 and TRBJ2-7, the complete variable domain is GAGVSQSPSNKVTEKGKDVELRCDPISGHTALYWYRQSLGQGLEFLIYFQGNSAPDKSGLPSDRFSAERTGGSVSTLTIQRTQQEDSAVYLCASSLEQGYEQYFGPGTRLTVT.

This clone was seen only once. The V call is TRBV28, the J call TRBJ2-1; a possible D gene is TRBD1 (6 bases). The CDR3 is made up of 14 amino acids. V gave up 10 bases and J gave up 8 bases, with 21 bases separating them. The germline V gene has CDR1 MDHEN and CDR2 SYDVKM. Here the CDR3 reads CAIRNQGSQYEQFF. CDR3 nucleotides: TGTGCCATCCGGAATCAGGGGTCTCAGTATGAGCAGTTCTTC.

This clone was detected once. The chain joins TRBV27 to TRBJ2-3; TRBD2 agrees at 8 bases. Germline loops: CDR1 MNHEY, CDR2 SMNVEV (reference sequence). With 4 bases clipped from V and 3 bases from J, the junction kept 6 bases outside the gene matches. There are 15 residues in the CDR3. CDR3 nucleotides: TGTGCCAGCAGTTGGGGAGCGGGAGTGACAGATACGCAGTATTTT. Its translation: CASSWGAGVTDTQYF.

This chain uses TRBV2 with TRBJ2-2, with a possible D match to TRBD1 (6 bases). Trimming shortened V by 8 bases and J by 0 bases, and 13 bases separated the two germline ends. The CDR3 has 15 amino acids. Germline CDR1 SNHLY, CDR2 FYNNEI. This chain's CDR3 is CASRDRRANTGELFF. The CDR3 DNA sequence: TGTGCCAGCCGAGACAGGCGCGCGAACACCGGGGAGCTGTTTTTT.

The chain combines TRBV5-1 with TRBJ1-1; possible D gene TRBD1, 5 bases. The germline gives CDR1 SGHRS, CDR2 YFSETQ. Trimming took off 1 base at V and 0 bases at J, with 13 bases between the two ends. The CDR3 is 16 amino acids. DNA of the CDR3: TGCGCCAGCAGCTTGAGCACAGGATACTTGAACACTGAAGCTTTCTTT. As protein: CASSLSTGYLNTEAFF.

The chain joins TRBV19 to TRBJ1-5; D not certain. V was shortened by 4 bases and J by 3 bases, with 4 bases between the two germline ends. This CDR3 is 12 amino acids long. CDR1 and CDR2 from the germline V gene are LNHDA and SQIVND (reference sequence). The CDR3 DNA reads as TGTGCCAGTAGTACCCTCAATCAGCCCCAGCATTTT. Its protein is CASSTLNQPQHF.

The table lists this clone with a count of one. This rearrangement joins TRBV27 to TRBJ2-1; D unresolved. Germline assignment: CDR1 MNHEY and CDR2 SMNVEV (reference sequence). V shed 6 bases and J shed 7 bases, with 13 bases lying between them. This CDR3 comprises 13 residues. The CDR3 protein is CASSPTLENEQFF. The CDR3 DNA is TGTGCCAGCAGCCCTACTCTAGAGAATGAGCAGTTCTTC.

The chain combines TRBV7-6 with TRBJ2-7, with 7 nucleotides matching TRBD2. Germline CDR1 reads SGHVS; CDR2 reads FNYEAQ. This CDR3 contains 13 residues. Losses at the gene ends were 6 bases for V and 6 bases for J; bases not matched to a gene: 8. CDR3 in amino acids: CASRGGSTSEQYF. In DNA form, the CDR3 reads TGTGCCAGCAGGGGGGGGAGCACTTCCGAGCAGTACTTC.

The chain carries TRBV2 and TRBJ2-7; 8 bases align to TRBD2. Germline V gives CDR1 SNHLY, CDR2 FYNNEI. The CDR3 is 15 amino acids. J gave up 5 bases and V 1 base, and 7 bases lay outside the gene matches. In nucleotides, the CDR3 is TGTGCCAGCAGTGAAGTTTGGCGGGAGGCCCACGAGCAGTACTTC. Encoded protein: CASSEVWREAHEQYF. Drawing the rest from reference TRBV2 and TRBJ2-7, the complete variable domain is EPEVTQTPSHQVTQMGQEVILRCVPISNHLYFYWYRQILGQKVEFLVSFYNNEISEKSEIFDDQFSVERPDGSNFTLKIRSTKLEDSAMYFCASSEVWREAHEQYFGPGTRLTVT.